This T cell receptor (beta chain) stems from a study of blood T cells in healthy people across ages. Study-wide findings and caveats: Measured against age, TCR beta diversity per million T cells decreased in a roughly linear manner. Diversity estimates drawn from one million T cells were deemed underestimates.

The germline V gene has CDR1 SGHTA and CDR2 FQGTGA. The V segment lost 5 bases and the J segment 0 bases; nucleotides outside the gene matches: 15. The CDR3 has 20 amino acids. In the case of this clonotype: Antigen: not known.

It was with a sample-barcoded 5' primer and a J-beta primer mix that a second PCR of roughly 6 to 11 cycles was run. There were at least 2.5 million CDR3-containing paired-end reads obtained from each sample. TCRdb ran MiXCR on the 5' RACE reads and lists one entry per CDR3 protein. The sample lists some 890,000 distinct CDR3 sequences, just under 30% occurring once. The authors isolated at least 6.5 million PBMCs per sample. A further study also used this sample, focusing on T cells of mothers and their children.

This chain uses TRBV7-3 with TRBJ2-1; 11 bases match TRBD2. Sequenced input: blood. This TCR derives from a woman aged 40 to 49 in good health. In DNA form, the CDR3 reads TGTGCCAGCAGCCCCCGCCGGGTAGCGGGGGGGCGGAGCTCCTACAATGAGCAGTTCTTC. Its protein product is CASSPRRVAGGRSSYNEQFF. Complete variable domain (other parts from reference TRBV7-3 and TRBJ2-1): GAGVSQTPSNKVTEKGKYVELRCDPISGHTALYWYRQSLGQGPEFLIYFQGTGAADDSGLPNDRFFAVRPEGSVSTLKIQRTERGDSAVYLCASSPRRVAGGRSSYNEQFFGPGTRLTVL.